This entry lists 8 T cell receptor beta chains sequenced from one sample in a study of blood T cells in healthy people across ages. Sample-barcoded 5' priming and a J-beta primer mix drove a second PCR of roughly 6 to 12 cycles. One entry per CDR3 protein results from TCRdb running MiXCR on the 5' RACE reads. Of more than 500,000 distinct CDR3 sequences in the sample, about 26% were seen once. What was sequenced was blood. The receptors originated from a woman aged 70 to 79 in good health.

The chain uses TRBV5-6 and TRBJ2-2, with 7 bases aligning to TRBD1. V shed 4 bases, J shed 6 bases, and the junction held 6 bases outside the gene matches. From germline, CDR1 is SGHDT and CDR2 YYEEEE. There are 14 residues in the CDR3. CDR3 sequence reads: CASSVDRSAGELFF. CDR3 nucleotides: TGTGCCAGCAGCGTGGACAGGTCTGCCGGGGAGCTGTTTTTT.

CDR3 DNA: TGCGCCAGCAGCCAAGATTGGGCGGGAAGAGAGACCCAGTACTTC. Translation gives CASSQDWAGRETQYF. The rearrangement links TRBV4-3 to TRBJ2-5, with D perhaps TRBD2 (6 bases). Germline V gene data show CDR1 as LGHNA and CDR2 as YSLEER. The CDR3 is 15 residues long. V lost 0 bases and J 4 bases, leaving 12 bases between the germline ends.

The chain is built from TRBV6-2 or TRBV6-3 and TRBJ2-5; the D is unclear. V was clipped by 4 bases and J by 10 bases, with 16 bases between them. Germline lookup yields CDR1 MNHEY and CDR2 SVGEGT. The CDR3 is 13 amino acids. CDR3 residues: CASSSGPGWDQYF. The CDR3 coding sequence is TGTGCCAGCAGTTCGGGTCCAGGTTGGGACCAGTACTTC.

This clonotype has only a few counts. The chain recombines TRBV18 with TRBJ2-5; D may be TRBD2 (6 bases). Germline lookup yields CDR1 KGHSH and CDR2 LQKENI. V lost 2 bases and J lost 4, with 20 bases in between. The CDR3 is 17 amino acids. CDR3 in DNA: TGTGCCAGCTCACCATACCCGACTAGTACTCGTCCAGAGACCCAGTACTTC. Translated, it gives CASSPYPTSTRPETQYF.

This clonotype came up many times. The chain uses TRBV20-1 and TRBJ2-5, with 10 bases matching TRBD2. The CDR3 contains 13 residues. J was trimmed by 2 bases and V by 6 bases; bases with no gene match: 3. Germline CDR1 DFQATT, CDR2 SNEGSKA (reference sequence). CDR3 amino acids: CSAPLAGQETQYF. The CDR3 nucleotides read TGCAGTGCCCCACTAGCGGGGCAAGAGACCCAGTACTTC.

This CDR3 is CSAPSTGYNEQFF. The CDR3 DNA reads as TGCAGTGCTCCCAGCACAGGTTACAATGAGCAGTTCTTC. The chain uses TRBV20-1 and TRBJ2-1; maybe TRBD1 (5 bases). Germline CDR1 reads DFQATT; CDR2 reads SNEGSKA (reference sequence). Trimming took off 5 bases at V and 4 bases at J, with 12 bases between the two ends. This CDR3 is 13 amino acids long.

The V call is TRBV7-2, the J call TRBJ2-1; D call uncertain. The V and J ends lost 2 bases and 0 bases respectively, with 8 bases between them. There are 15 residues in the CDR3. Germline-derived CDR1 and CDR2 are SGHTA and FQGNSA. The CDR3 region has the DNA TGTGCCAGCAGCTTAAAACGGGTCTCCTACAATGAGCAGTTCTTC. It codes for CASSLKRVSYNEQFF.

The CDR3, as DNA: TGTGCCAGCAGCTCTAGGGCCTCGGAGACCCAGTACTTC. This encodes CASSSRASETQYF. The chain couples TRBV7-2 to TRBJ2-1, with no clear D. The DNA end favors TRBJ2-5, so the J call may be wrong. This CDR3 spans 13 amino acids. Germline V CDR1 and CDR2: SGHTA, FQGNSA.